This T cell receptor beta chain originates from a study of OX40 agonist ivuxolimab in advanced cancers. Study-level background: Aged roughly 23 to 85 with a mean of 60 years, they were more than 80% male.

Remarks on this clone: Its target is not known.

V gave up 5 bases and J gave up 7 bases; unmatched junction bases: 8. CDR1 SEHNR and CDR2 FQNEAQ come from the germline V gene (reference sequence). The CDR3 length is 15 residues. Here immunoSEQ multiplex PCR was the method, and the copy in TCRdb shows in-frame clones only, minus some. The sample has 50,000 to 65,000 clones; about nine tenths are singletons. Study-wide findings and caveats: Clonal expansion was seen in CD4+ and CD8+ blood T cells by week 6 at 0.1 to 3.0 mg/kg. The mean number of expanded clones was higher in CD8+ T cells than in CD4+.

The source material was CD4+ or CD8+ T cells sorted from blood, sampled in a trial of the OX40 agonist ivuxolimab. This sequence originates from an adult with an advanced solid tumor such as melanoma, head and neck, liver or kidney cancer. This sequence joins TRBV7-9 and TRBJ2-3, with 11 bases identical to TRBD1. This CDR3 is CASSQRTGGKNTQYF. Written as DNA, the CDR3 is TGTGCCAGCAGCCAACGGACAGGGGGCAAGAATACGCAGTATTTT.